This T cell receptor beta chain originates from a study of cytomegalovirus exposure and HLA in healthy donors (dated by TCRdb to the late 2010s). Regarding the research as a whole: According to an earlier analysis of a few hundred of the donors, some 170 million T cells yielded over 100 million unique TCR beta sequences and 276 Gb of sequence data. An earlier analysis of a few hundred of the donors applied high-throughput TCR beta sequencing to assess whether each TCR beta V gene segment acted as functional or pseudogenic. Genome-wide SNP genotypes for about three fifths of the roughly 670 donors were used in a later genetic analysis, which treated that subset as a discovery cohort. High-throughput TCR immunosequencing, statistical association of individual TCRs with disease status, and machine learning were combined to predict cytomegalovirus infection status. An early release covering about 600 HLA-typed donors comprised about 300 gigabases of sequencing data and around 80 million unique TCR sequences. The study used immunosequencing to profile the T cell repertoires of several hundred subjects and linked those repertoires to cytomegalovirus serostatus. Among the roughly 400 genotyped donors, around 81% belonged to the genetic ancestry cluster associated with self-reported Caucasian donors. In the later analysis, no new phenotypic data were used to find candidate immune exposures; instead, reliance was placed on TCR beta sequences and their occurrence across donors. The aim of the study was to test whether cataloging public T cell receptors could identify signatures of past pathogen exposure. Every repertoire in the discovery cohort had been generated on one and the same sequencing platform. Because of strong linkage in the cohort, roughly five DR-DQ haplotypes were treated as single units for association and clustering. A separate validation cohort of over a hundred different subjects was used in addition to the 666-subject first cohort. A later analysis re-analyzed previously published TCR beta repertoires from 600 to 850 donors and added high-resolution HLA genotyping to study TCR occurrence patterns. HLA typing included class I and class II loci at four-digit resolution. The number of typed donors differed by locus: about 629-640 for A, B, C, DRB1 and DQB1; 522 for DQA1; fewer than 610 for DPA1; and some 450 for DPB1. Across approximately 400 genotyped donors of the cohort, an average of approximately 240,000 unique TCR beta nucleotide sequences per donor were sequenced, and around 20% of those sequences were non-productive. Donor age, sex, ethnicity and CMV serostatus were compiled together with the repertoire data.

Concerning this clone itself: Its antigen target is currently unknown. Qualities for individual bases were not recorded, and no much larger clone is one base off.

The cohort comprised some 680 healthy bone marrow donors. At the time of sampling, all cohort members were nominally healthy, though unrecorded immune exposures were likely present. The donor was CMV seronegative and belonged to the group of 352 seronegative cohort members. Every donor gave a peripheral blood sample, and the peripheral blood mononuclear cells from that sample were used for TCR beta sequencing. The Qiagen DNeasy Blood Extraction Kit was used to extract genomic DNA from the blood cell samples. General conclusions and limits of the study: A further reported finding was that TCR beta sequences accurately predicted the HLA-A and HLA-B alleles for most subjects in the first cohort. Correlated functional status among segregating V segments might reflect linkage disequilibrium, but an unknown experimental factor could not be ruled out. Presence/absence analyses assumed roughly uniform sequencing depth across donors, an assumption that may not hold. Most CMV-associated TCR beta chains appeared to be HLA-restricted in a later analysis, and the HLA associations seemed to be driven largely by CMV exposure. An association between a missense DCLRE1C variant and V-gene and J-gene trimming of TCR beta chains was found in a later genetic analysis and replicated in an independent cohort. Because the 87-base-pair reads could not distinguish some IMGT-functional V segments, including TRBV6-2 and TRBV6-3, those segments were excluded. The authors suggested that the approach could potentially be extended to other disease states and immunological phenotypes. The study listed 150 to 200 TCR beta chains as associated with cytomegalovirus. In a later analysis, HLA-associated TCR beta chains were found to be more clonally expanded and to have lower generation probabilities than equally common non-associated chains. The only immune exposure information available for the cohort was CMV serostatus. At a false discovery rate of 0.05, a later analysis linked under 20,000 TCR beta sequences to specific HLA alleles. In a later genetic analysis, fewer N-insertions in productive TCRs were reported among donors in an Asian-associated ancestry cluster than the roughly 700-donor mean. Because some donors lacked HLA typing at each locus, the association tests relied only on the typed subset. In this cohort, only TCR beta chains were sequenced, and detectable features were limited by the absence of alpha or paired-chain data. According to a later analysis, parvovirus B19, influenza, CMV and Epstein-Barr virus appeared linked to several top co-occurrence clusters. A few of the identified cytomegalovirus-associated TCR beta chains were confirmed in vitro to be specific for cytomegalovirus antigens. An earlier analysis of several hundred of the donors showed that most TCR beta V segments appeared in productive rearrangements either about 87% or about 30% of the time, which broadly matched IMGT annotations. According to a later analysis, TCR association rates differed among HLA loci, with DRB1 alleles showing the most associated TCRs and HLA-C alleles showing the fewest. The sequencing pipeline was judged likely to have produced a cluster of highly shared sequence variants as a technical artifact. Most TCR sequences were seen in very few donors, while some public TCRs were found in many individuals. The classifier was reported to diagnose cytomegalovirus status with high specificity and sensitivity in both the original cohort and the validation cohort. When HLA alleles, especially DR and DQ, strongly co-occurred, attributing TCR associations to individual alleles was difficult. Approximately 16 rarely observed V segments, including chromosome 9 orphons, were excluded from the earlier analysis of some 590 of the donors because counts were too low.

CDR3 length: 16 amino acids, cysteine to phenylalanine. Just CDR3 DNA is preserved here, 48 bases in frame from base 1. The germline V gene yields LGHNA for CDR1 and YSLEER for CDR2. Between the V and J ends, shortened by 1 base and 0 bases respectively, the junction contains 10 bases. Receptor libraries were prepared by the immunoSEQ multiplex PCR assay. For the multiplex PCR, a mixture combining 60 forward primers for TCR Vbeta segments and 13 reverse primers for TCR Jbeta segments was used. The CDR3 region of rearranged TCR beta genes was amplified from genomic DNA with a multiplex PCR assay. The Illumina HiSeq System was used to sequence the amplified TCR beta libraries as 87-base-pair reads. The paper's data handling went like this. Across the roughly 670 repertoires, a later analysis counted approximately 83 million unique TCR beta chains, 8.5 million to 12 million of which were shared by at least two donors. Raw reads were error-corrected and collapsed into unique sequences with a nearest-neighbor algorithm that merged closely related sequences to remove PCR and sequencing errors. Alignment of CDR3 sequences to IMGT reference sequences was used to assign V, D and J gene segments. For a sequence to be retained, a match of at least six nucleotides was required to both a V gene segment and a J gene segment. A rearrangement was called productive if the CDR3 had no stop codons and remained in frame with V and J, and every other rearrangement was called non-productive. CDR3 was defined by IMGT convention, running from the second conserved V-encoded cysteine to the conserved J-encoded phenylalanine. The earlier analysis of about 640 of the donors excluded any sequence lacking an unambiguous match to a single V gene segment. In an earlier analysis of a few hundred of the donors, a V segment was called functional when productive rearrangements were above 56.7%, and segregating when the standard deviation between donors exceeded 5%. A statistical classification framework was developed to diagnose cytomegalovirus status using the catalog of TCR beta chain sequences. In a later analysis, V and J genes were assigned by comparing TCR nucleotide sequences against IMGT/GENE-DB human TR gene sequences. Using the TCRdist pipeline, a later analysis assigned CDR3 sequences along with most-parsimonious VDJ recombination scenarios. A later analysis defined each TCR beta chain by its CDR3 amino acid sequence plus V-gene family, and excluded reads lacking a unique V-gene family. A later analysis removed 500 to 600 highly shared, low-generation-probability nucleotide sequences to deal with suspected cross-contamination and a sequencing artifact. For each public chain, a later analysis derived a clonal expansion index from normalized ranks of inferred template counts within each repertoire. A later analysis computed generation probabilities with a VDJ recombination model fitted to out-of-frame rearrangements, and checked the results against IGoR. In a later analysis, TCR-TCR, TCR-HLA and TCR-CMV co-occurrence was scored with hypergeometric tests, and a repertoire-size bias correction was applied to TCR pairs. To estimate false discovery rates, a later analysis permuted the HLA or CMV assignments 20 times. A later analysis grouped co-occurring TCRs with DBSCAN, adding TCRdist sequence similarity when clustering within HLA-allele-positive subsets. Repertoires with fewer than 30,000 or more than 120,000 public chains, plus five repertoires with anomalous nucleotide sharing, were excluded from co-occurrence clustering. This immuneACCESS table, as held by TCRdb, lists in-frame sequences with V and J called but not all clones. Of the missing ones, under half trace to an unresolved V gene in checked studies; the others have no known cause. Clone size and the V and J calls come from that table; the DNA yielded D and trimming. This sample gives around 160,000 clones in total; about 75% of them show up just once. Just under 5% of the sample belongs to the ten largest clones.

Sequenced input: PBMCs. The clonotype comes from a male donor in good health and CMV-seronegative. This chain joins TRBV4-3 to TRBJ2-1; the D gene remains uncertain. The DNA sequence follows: TGCGCCAGCAGCCAAGGAGGCGGAAGCTCCTACAATGAGCAGTTCTTC. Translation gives CASSQGGGSSYNEQFF.